A single T cell receptor beta chain is shown here with its context. The antigen remains unidentified. CDR3 length: 13 amino acids. CDR1 is SNHLY, CDR2 FYNNEI, per germline. Trimming removed 4 bases from V and 4 bases from J, with 8 bases in between. The data derive from a study of T-cell memory formation after mild COVID-19. Study background: Among the donors, TCR clusters were largely specific to each donor. Whole-study results and caveats: Among contracting clones, CD4+ were mainly CM/EM and CD8+ enriched in EMRA.

TCRdb reprocessed the 5' RACE reads via MiXCR and lists one record per CDR3 protein. The data contain approximately 300,000 distinct CDR3 sequences, roughly 8% of them singletons. The sequenced sample consisted of PBMCs or a T cell subset sorted from them (not recorded which). V and J are TRBV2 and TRBJ2-1; D is undetermined. The receptor comes from a man younger than 30 who had mild COVID-19 (a few samples of this study predate the infection). Cell type and time point are not known. CDR3 amino acids: CASSAAEYNEQFF. The CDR3 coding sequence is TGTGCCAGCAGTGCCGCGGAATACAATGAGCAGTTCTTC.